This TCR beta chain was identified in a study of T-cell memory formation after mild COVID-19. Study results and caveats: Proof of SARS-CoV-2 specificity was absent for the second-wave clones that crested on day 37. That cross-reactive memory joined was suggested by some responding clones appearing in pre-infection memory. Balance between CD4 and CD8 was seen in clones contracting day 15 to 85, and a CD4+ lean was seen in later expanders.

As to this clonotype: What it binds is not known.

The V gene's germline CDR1 is KGHDR and CDR2 SFDVKD. The CDR3 is made up of 13 amino acids. V lost 9 bases to trimming and J lost 8 bases, with 18 bases between them. MiXCR was run by TCRdb on the 5' RACE reads, yielding one entry per CDR3 protein. The sample records under 450,000 distinct CDR3 sequences, about 25% being singletons. The TCR sequence derives from an adult woman who had mild COVID-19 (a few samples of this study predate the infection). Cell type and time point are not known. The source material was PBMCs or a T cell subset sorted from them (not recorded which). The V call is TRBV24-1, the J call TRBJ1-2; D is possibly TRBD1 (5 bases). The DNA for the CDR3 is TGTGCCACCGCGAGGCCAGGGTCAGGAGGCTACACCTTC. Encoded protein: CATARPGSGGYTF.